This T cell receptor (beta chain) was documented in a study of shared clonotypes between healthy human individuals. Among the donors, all were Caucasian adults who lived in Nashville, Tennessee. The unsorted samples had some 83 million PBMCs used for genomic DNA. The quantity of DNA used in unsorted PBMC replicate PCRs was 300 ng, corresponding to tens of thousands of T cell genomes. Measured with immunoSEQ multiplex PCR; TCRdb has only the in-frame clones, and not every one. The table shows about 480,000 clones, with 79% occurring only once. CDR1 is SGHTA, CDR2 FQGTGA, per germline. This CDR3 is built from 14 residues. V was shortened by 3 bases and J by 4 bases, with 12 bases between the two germline ends.

The receptor was derived from a woman in her thirties or forties in good health. Some clones in this sample may be carry-over from other donors' samples. Sequencing was performed on PBMCs. The rearrangement joins TRBV7-3 to TRBJ2-5; D is ambiguous. The CDR3 loop is CASSLTPAAETQYF. The CDR3 DNA reads TGTGCCAGCAGCTTGACCCCGGCGGCAGAGACCCAGTACTTC. Together with reference TRBV7-3 and TRBJ2-5, the CDR3 gives the full variable domain: GAGVSQTPSNKVTEKGKYVELRCDPISGHTALYWYRQSLGQGPEFLIYFQGTGAADDSGLPNDRFFAVRPEGSVSTLKIQRTERGDSAVYLCASSLTPAAETQYFGPGTRLLVL.